Here is one T cell receptor (beta chain) with its context. The antigen it binds to is not known. The sample holds no much larger clone one base away, and base qualities are not on file. This entry comes from a study of cytomegalovirus exposure and HLA in healthy donors (dated by TCRdb to the late 2010s). For the wider study: An earlier analysis of roughly 630 of the donors reported about 290 Gb of sequence data and 117 million unique TCR beta sequences from some 180 million T cells. An early release that covered some 640 HLA-typed donors contained 250 to 350 gigabases of sequencing data and tens of millions of unique TCR sequences. The genetic ancestry cluster associated with self-reported Caucasian donors included roughly four fifths of the roughly 360 genotyped donors. The study aimed to test whether cataloging public T cell receptors could reveal signatures of past pathogen exposure. The study used immunosequencing to profile the T cell repertoires of around 600 subjects and linked those repertoires to cytomegalovirus serostatus. In addition to the first cohort of several hundred subjects, a separate validation cohort of 130 or so different subjects was used. To predict cytomegalovirus infection status, the study combined high-throughput TCR immunosequencing, statistical association of individual TCRs with disease status, and machine learning. In a later analysis, previously published TCR beta repertoires from roughly 710 donors were re-analyzed and high-resolution HLA genotyping was added so that TCR occurrence patterns could be studied. The later analysis used no new phenotypic data to find candidate immune exposures, relying instead on TCR beta sequences and their occurrence across donors. To decide whether each TCR beta V gene segment behaved as functional or pseudogenic, an earlier analysis of some 540 of the donors relied on high-throughput TCR beta sequencing. Donor age, sex, ethnicity and CMV serostatus were compiled alongside the repertoire data. A later genetic analysis took genome-wide SNP genotypes for about three fifths of the 666 donors and used that subset as a discovery cohort. All discovery cohort repertoires had been generated on a single sequencing platform. HLA typing included class I and class II loci at four-digit resolution. The number of typed donors differed by locus: roughly 620-630 for A, B, C, DRB1 and DQB1; roughly 510 for DQA1; 606 for DPA1; and around 450 for DPB1. Because of strong linkage in the cohort, roughly five DR-DQ haplotypes were treated as single units for association and clustering. Among a few hundred genotyped donors of the cohort, an average of around 240,000 unique TCR beta nucleotide sequences were sequenced per donor, around a sixth of them non-productive. Overall study results and their limits: A total of about 180 TCR beta chains were listed by the study as associated with cytomegalovirus. A further reported finding was that TCR beta sequences accurately predicted the HLA-A and HLA-B alleles for most subjects in the first cohort. Most TCR sequences were seen in very few donors, while some public TCRs were found in many individuals. It was suggested by the authors that the approach could potentially be generalized to other disease states and immunological phenotypes. This cohort had only TCR beta chains sequenced, and the lack of alpha or paired-chain data limited which features could be detected. Because the 87-base-pair reads could not distinguish some IMGT-functional V segments, including TRBV6-2 and TRBV6-3, those segments were excluded. Because HLA typing was unavailable for some donors at each locus, only the typed subset was used in association tests. A later analysis found that most CMV-associated TCR beta chains appeared HLA-restricted, with HLA associations seemingly driven largely by CMV exposure. In both the original and validation cohorts, the classifier was reported to diagnose cytomegalovirus status with high specificity and sensitivity. In vitro tests confirmed that three of the cytomegalovirus-associated TCR beta chains recognize cytomegalovirus antigens. Compared with equally common non-associated chains, HLA-associated TCR beta chains in a later analysis were more clonally expanded and had lower generation probabilities. A later genetic analysis associated a missense DCLRE1C variant with V-gene and J-gene trimming of TCR beta chains, and an independent cohort replicated the association. A group of highly shared sequence variants was considered likely to be a technical artifact of the sequencing pipeline. Presence/absence analyses assumed roughly uniform sequencing depth across donors, an assumption that may not hold. Correlated functional status among segregating V segments might reflect linkage disequilibrium, but an unknown experimental factor could not be ruled out. A later genetic analysis reported fewer N-insertions in productive TCRs among donors in an Asian-associated ancestry cluster than the 666-donor mean. The only immune exposure information available for the cohort was CMV serostatus. Because counts were too low, roughly 17 rarely observed V segments, including chromosome 9 orphons, were left out of the earlier analysis of 500 to 650 of the donors. At a false discovery rate of 0.05, a later analysis linked 15,000 to 20,000 TCR beta sequences to specific HLA alleles. Strong co-occurrence of HLA alleles, especially DR and DQ, made assigning TCR associations to individual alleles difficult. In a later analysis, several top co-occurrence clusters were reported to appear linked to parvovirus B19, influenza, CMV and Epstein-Barr virus. In a later analysis, the rate of TCR association differed among HLA loci, with DRB1 alleles having the most associated TCRs and HLA-C alleles having the fewest. In an earlier analysis of about 540 of the donors, most TCR beta V segments were observed in productive rearrangements about 90% or about 30% of the time, broadly matching IMGT annotations.

The cohort was made up of approximately 700 healthy bone marrow donors. All cohort members were sampled while nominally healthy, although unrecorded immune exposures were likely present. The donor tested CMV seronegative, placing the donor among the 352 seronegative members of the cohort. Every donor gave a peripheral blood sample, and the peripheral blood mononuclear cells from that sample were used for TCR beta sequencing. Genomic DNA extraction from the blood cell samples was performed with the Qiagen DNeasy Blood Extraction Kit. Library generation was performed with the immunoSEQ multiplex PCR assay. For the multiplex PCR, a mixture combining 60 forward primers for TCR Vbeta segments and 13 reverse primers for TCR Jbeta segments was used. The CDR3 region of rearranged TCR beta genes was amplified from genomic DNA with a multiplex PCR assay. Amplified TCR beta libraries were sequenced as 87-base-pair reads on the Illumina HiSeq System. In the original analysis: Across the 670 or so repertoires, a later analysis counted about 81 million unique TCR beta chains, approximately 10 million of which were shared by at least two donors. Raw reads were error-corrected and collapsed into unique sequences with a nearest-neighbor algorithm that merged closely related sequences to remove PCR and sequencing errors. V, D and J gene segments were assigned by aligning CDR3 sequences to IMGT reference sequences. For a sequence to be retained, a match of at least six nucleotides to both a V gene segment and a J gene segment was required. A rearrangement counted as productive if the CDR3 had no stop codons and remained in frame with V and J, and every other rearrangement counted as non-productive. CDR3 was defined according to IMGT convention as the region running from the second conserved V-encoded cysteine to the conserved J-encoded phenylalanine. In an earlier analysis of more than 550 of the donors, sequences lacking an unambiguous match to a single V gene segment were excluded. In an earlier analysis of 587 of the donors, V segments were called functional above 56.7% productive rearrangements and were called segregating when the between-donor standard deviation exceeded 5%. A statistical classification framework was developed to diagnose cytomegalovirus status using the catalog of TCR beta chain sequences. V and J gene assignment, in a later analysis, came from comparing TCR nucleotide sequences with IMGT/GENE-DB human TR gene sequences. A later analysis assigned CDR3 sequences and most-parsimonious VDJ recombination scenarios with the TCRdist pipeline. In a later analysis, each TCR beta chain was defined by its CDR3 amino acid sequence together with its V-gene family, and reads without a unique V-gene family were excluded. A later analysis removed 550 to 650 highly shared, low-generation-probability nucleotide sequences to deal with suspected cross-contamination and a sequencing artifact. In a later analysis, a clonal expansion index was calculated for each public chain from normalized within-repertoire ranks of inferred template counts. In a later analysis, generation probabilities were computed with a VDJ recombination model fitted to out-of-frame rearrangements, and the resulting probabilities were checked against IGoR. In a later analysis, TCR-TCR, TCR-HLA and TCR-CMV co-occurrence was scored with hypergeometric tests, and a repertoire-size bias correction was applied to TCR pairs. A later analysis estimated false discovery rates by permuting HLA or CMV assignments 20 times. In a later analysis, co-occurring TCRs were grouped using DBSCAN, and TCRdist sequence similarity was added for clustering within HLA-allele-positive subsets. For co-occurrence clustering, repertoires with fewer than 30,000 or more than 120,000 public chains were excluded, along with roughly 5 repertoires with anomalous nucleotide sharing. This immuneACCESS table, as held by TCRdb, lists in-frame sequences with V and J called but not all clones. Of the missing ones, under half trace to an unresolved V gene in checked studies; the others have no known cause. V, J and clone size are those of that table, while D and trimming were read from the DNA. The sample table lists about 190,000 clones, 65% to 85% of them with a count of one. 3.8% of the sample is taken by the ten largest.

CDR3 length: 14 amino acids, cysteine to phenylalanine. The retained sequence is limited to the CDR3, 42 bases, with the frame set at the first base. V is trimmed back by 5 bases and J by 4 bases, and the junction contains 7 bases that no gene match accounts for. Looking up the germline V gene yields CDR1 SGHRS and CDR2 YFSETQ. The specimen sequenced was PBMCs. This chain is built from TRBV5-1 and TRBJ2-7; 9 bases in between match TRBD1. This TCR was sampled from a man aged 50 or older in good health and CMV-seronegative. The CDR3 reads CASSSGTGWYEQYF. The DNA sequence follows: TGCGCCAGCAGTTCCGGGACAGGGTGGTACGAGCAGTACTTC.